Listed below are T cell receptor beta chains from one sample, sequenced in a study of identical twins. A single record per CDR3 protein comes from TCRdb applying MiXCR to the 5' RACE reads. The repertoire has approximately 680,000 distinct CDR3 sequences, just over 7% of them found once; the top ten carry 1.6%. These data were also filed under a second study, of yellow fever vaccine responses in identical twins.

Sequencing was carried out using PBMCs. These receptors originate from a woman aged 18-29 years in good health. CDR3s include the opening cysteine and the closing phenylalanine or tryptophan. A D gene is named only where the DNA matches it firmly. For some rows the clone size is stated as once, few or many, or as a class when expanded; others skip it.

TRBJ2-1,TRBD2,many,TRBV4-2,TGTGCCAGCAGCCAAGATGAGGTACTGGTAGCGGGAGTTGGGAATGAGCAGTTCTTC,CASSQDEVLVAGVGNEQFF
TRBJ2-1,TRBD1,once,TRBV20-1,TGCAGTGCGACAGGGGGGGCTAGCGACAATGAGCAGTTCTTC,CSATGGASDNEQFF
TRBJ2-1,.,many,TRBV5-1,TGCGCCAGCAGCTCGAGACTAGTTAGTAATGAGCAGTTCTTC,CASSSRLVSNEQFF
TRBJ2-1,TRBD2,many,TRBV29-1,TGCAGCATACGGGAGGGCACAGGGAGGTATGAGCAGTTCTTC,CSIREGTGRYEQFF
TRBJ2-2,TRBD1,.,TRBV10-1,TGCGCCACCAACTCAAGACAGGGGGCTTCCGGGGAGCTGTTTTTT,CATNSRQGASGELFF
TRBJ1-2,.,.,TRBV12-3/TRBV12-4,TGTGCCAGTACCGATCCCCTGTCAGGCGGGTCTCGGGGCTACACCTTC,CASTDPLSGGSRGYTF
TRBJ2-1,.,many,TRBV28,TGTGCCAGCAGCGACACCCTGGGGGGCGATGAGCAGTTCTTC,CASSDTLGGDEQFF
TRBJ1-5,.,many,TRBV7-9,TGTGCCAGCAGTTCCGGGGACTTCAATCAGCCCCAGCATTTT,CASSSGDFNQPQHF
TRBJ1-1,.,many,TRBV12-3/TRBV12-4,TGTGCCAGCAGTTCCCCGACACAGAGCACTGAAGCTTTCTTT,CASSSPTQSTEAFF
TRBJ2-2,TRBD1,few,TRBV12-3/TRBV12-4,TGTGCCAGCAGGCCGGCAGGGGGCGGGAACACCGGGGAGCTGTTTTTT,CASRPAGGGNTGELFF
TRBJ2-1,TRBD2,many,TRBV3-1,TGTGCCAGCAGCCCAGGACTAGCGGGACTTTCCTACAATGAGCAGTTCTTC,CASSPGLAGLSYNEQFF
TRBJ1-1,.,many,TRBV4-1,TGCGCCAGCAGCCTAACAGGTGAACTGAACACTGAAGCTTTCTTT,CASSLTGELNTEAFF
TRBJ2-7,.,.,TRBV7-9,TGTGCCAGCAGCTCAGGGGACGAGCAGTACTTC,CASSSGDEQYF
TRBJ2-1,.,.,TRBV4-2,TGTGCCAGCAGCCCCCTGGACACCCTCGATGAGCAGTTCTTC,CASSPLDTLDEQFF
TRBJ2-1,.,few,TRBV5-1,TGCGCCAGCAGCGGAACCCCCCTGGCGGGATCAGGCTCCTACAATGAGCAGTTCTTC,CASSGTPLAGSGSYNEQFF
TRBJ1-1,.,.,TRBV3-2,TGTGCCAGCTCCTCCCAGGGAGTGGGTGAAGCTTTCTTT,CASSSQGVGEAFF
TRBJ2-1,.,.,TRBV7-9,TGTGCCAGCAGCGGTAGCGGTAGGGCCTGGAATGAGCAGTTCTTC,CASSGSGRAWNEQFF
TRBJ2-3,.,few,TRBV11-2,TGTGCCAGCAGCTTAGTTCCACTAGCCTATTCCACAGATACGCAGTATTTT,CASSLVPLAYSTDTQYF
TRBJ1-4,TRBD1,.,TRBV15,TGTGCCACCAGCCTTGACAGGGGGCTTGAAAAACTGTTTTTT,CATSLDRGLEKLFF
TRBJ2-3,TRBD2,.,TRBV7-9,TGTGCCAGCAGCCTACCCCTTGGGACTAGCGGTCCAGATACGCAGTATTTT,CASSLPLGTSGPDTQYF
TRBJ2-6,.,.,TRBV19,TGTGCCAGTAGTATTATCTCTGGGGCCAACGTCCTGACTTTC,CASSIISGANVLTF
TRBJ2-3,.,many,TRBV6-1,TGTGCCAGCAGTCGGGGAGGTGAAGATACGCAGTATTTT,CASSRGGEDTQYF
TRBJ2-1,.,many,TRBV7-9,TGTGCCAGCAGCCCAGGGACTTCCTACAATGAGCAGTTCTTC,CASSPGTSYNEQFF
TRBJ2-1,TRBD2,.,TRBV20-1,TGCAGTGCTAGAGGGCTAGCGGGCTTCAATGAGCAGTTCTTC,CSARGLAGFNEQFF
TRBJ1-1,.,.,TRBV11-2,TGTGCCAGCAGCATTCCCGGAGACTGGAAAGCTTTCTTT,CASSIPGDWKAFF
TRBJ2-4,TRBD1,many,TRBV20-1,TGCAGTGCTCCTACAGGGGCTAAAAACATTCAGTACTTC,CSAPTGAKNIQYF
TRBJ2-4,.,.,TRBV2,TGTGCCAGCAGGGAGAGTGGCCAGGGAAACATTCAGTACTTC,CASRESGQGNIQYF
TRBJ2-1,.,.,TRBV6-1,TGTGCCAGCAGCCCGCGACAGAGCTCCTACAATGAGCAGTTCTTC,CASSPRQSSYNEQFF
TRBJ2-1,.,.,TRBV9,TGTGCCAGCAGCGTAGTCGACTACAATGAGCAGTTCTTC,CASSVVDYNEQFF
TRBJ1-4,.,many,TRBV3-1,TGTGCCAGCGCGAAGGTGGGGGAAAAACTGTTTTTT,CASAKVGEKLFF
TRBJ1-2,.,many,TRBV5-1,TGCGCCAGCAGCTTGGCCGGATCAGGGGCCTATGGCTACACCTTC,CASSLAGSGAYGYTF
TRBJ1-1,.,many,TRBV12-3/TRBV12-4,TGTGCCAGCAGCTTAGCGGGTCTCACTGAAGCTTTCTTT,CASSLAGLTEAFF
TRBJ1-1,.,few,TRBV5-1,TGCGCCAGCAGGACGGCGGTTGGGGTCACTGAAGCTTTCTTT,CASRTAVGVTEAFF
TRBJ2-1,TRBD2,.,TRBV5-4,TGTGCCAGCAGCTTTTTACTAGCGGGGGGCCCCAGCCCTTACAATGAGCAGTTCTTC,CASSFLLAGGPSPYNEQFF
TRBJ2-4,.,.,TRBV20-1,TGCAGTGCTAGAGATGGCGGCCACGGGGTAGACATTCAGTACTTC,CSARDGGHGVDIQYF
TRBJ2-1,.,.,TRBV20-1,TGCAGTGCTACCGAGTCGGAAGCGGCCTTAAGCTCCTACAATGAGCAGTTCTTC,CSATESEAALSSYNEQFF
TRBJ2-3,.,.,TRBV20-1,TGCAGTGCGATTTCCGCGGTAGGCACAGATACGCAGTATTTT,CSAISAVGTDTQYF
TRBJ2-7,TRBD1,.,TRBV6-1,TGTGCCAGCAGGGGTCTAGGACAGGGGGCCTACGAGCAGTACTTC,CASRGLGQGAYEQYF